This TCR beta chain comes out of a study of CD8+ T cells in alopecia areata. Study results and caveats: Links between baseline CD8+ expansion and response need larger treated cohorts. On tofacitinib, scalp and blood still held many of the expanded lesional clones.

Treatment indicated: oral pan-JAK inhibitor, 5-10 mg twice daily. Lesional scalp tissue (obtained by punch biopsy) and peripheral blood were collected from alopecia areata patients. A FACSAria was used to sort CD4+ and CD8+ T cells. These cells came from PBMCs. Per germline, CDR1 KGHSH and CDR2 LQKENI. Trimming removed 3 bases from V and 0 bases from J; junction bases left unmatched: 7. This CDR3 is built from 16 residues. It was cDNA, reverse transcribed from extracted RNA, that served as the sequencing template. Repertoires were generated with immunoSEQ multiplex PCR, while TCRdb's copy carries only in-frame clones and drops some. The sample lists tens of thousands of clones, roughly 28% seen once, with just under 15% in the top ten. As regards this clone: What it recognizes is unknown.

The chain links TRBV18 to TRBJ2-7; 8 bases line up with TRBD1. The sequencing used CD8+ T cells sorted from blood, collected at week 4, from a patient treated with tofacitinib. The receptor comes from a human donor with alopecia areata. The CDR3 DNA reads as TGTGCCAGCTCACCCCGAACCGGGACAGGCTCCTACGAGCAGTACTTC. Translated: CASSPRTGTGSYEQYF.